These T cell receptor beta chains were read from a single sample in a study of blood T cell repertoires in COVID-19. The method was immunoSEQ multiplex PCR; TCRdb's version includes in-frame clones alone and lacks a portion of them. Among 300,000 to 400,000 clones, around 90% were seen once, and the ten largest hold 9.5% to 10%. The sequenced material came from peripheral blood. The origin of the receptors is a man younger than 40 with COVID-19, enrolled during active disease. The CDR3 runs from the conserved cysteine through the conserved F or W. Each record gives: D gene, J gene, clone size, CDR3 length, V gene, CDR3 protein, CDR3 DNA. A D gene is named only where the DNA matches it firmly. A clone size is listed for some rows: how often the clone was seen (once, few, many), or a class if it is expanded.

TRBD1	TRBJ1-1	NA	15	TRBV11-3	CASSLGTGGNTEAFF	TGTGCCAGCAGCTTAGGGACAGGGGGGAACACTGAAGCTTTCTTT
NA	TRBJ1-1	NA	16	TRBV24-1	CATSEFRRRENTEAFF	TGTGCCACCAGTGAATTCCGGAGGAGGGAGAACACTGAAGCTTTCTTT
NA	TRBJ1-5	few	14	TRBV4-2	CASSLNRVGQPQHF	TGTGCCAGCAGCCTGAACAGGGTCGGTCAGCCCCAGCATTTT
TRBD1	TRBJ1-2	NA	14	TRBV28	CASSFHRGNYGYTF	TGTGCCAGCAGTTTTCACAGGGGTAACTATGGCTACACCTTC
TRBD1	TRBJ1-4	NA	14	TRBV10-3	CAISARTGDEKLFF	TGTGCCATCAGCGCACGGACAGGGGATGAAAAACTGTTTTTT
TRBD1	TRBJ1-6	NA	14	TRBV10-3	CAISTTGENSPLHF	TGTGCCATCAGTACGACAGGGGAAAATTCACCCCTCCACTTT
NA	TRBJ1-2	NA	18	TRBV6-2/TRBV6-3	CASSYSIFLRDLNYGYTF	TGTGCCAGCAGTTACTCGATCTTTTTGCGGGACTTAAACTATGGCTACACCTTC
NA	TRBJ1-2	NA	14	TRBV24-1	CATSDPGGGYGYTF	TGTGCCACCAGTGACCCCGGGGGGGGCTATGGCTACACCTTC
TRBD2	TRBJ2-7	NA	15	TRBV18	CASSPGTRGIYEQYF	TGTGCCAGCTCACCAGGGACTAGGGGAATCTACGAGCAGTACTTC
NA	TRBJ1-5	NA	19	TRBV5-6	CASSLGVTGPWNSNQPQHF	TGTGCCAGCAGCTTGGGGGTCACAGGGCCATGGAATAGCAATCAGCCCCAGCATTTT
NA	TRBJ1-1	NA	14	TRBV24-1	CATSDGGRNTEAFF	TGTGCCACCAGTGATGGGGGCCGGAACACTGAAGCTTTCTTT
TRBD1	TRBJ2-5	NA	15	TRBV6-4	CASSPGTGGQETQYF	TGTGCCAGCAGTCCCGGGACAGGGGGCCAAGAGACCCAGTACTTC
TRBD1	TRBJ1-4	NA	14	TRBV18	CASSRTGGGEKLFF	TGTGCCAGCTCAAGGACAGGGGGAGGTGAAAAACTGTTTTTT
TRBD1	TRBJ1-1	NA	14	TRBV5-1	CASSSGQGGTEAFF	TGCGCCAGCAGCTCGGGACAGGGTGGGACTGAAGCTTTCTTT
TRBD1	TRBJ2-4	NA	13	TRBV2	CASSDQGENIQYF	TGTGCCAGCAGTGACCAGGGGGAAAACATTCAGTACTTC
NA	TRBJ1-2	NA	14	TRBV28	CASSSWATNYGYTF	TGTGCCAGCAGCTCTTGGGCCACGAACTATGGCTACACCTTC
NA	TRBJ1-3	NA	14	TRBV3-1/TRBV3-2	CASSPLGLGNTIYF	TGTGCCAGCAGCCCCCTGGGACTTGGAAACACCATATATTTT
TRBD2	TRBJ2-5	NA	15	TRBV7-6	CASSFGLAVQETQYF	TGTGCCAGCAGCTTCGGACTAGCCGTCCAAGAGACCCAGTACTTC
TRBD1	TRBJ1-1	NA	14	TRBV7-2	CASSLRQGDIEAFF	TGTGCCAGCAGCTTAAGACAGGGGGACATTGAAGCTTTCTTT
TRBD1	TRBJ2-7	NA	16	TRBV5-1	CASSLGTGTSSYEQYF	TGCGCCAGCAGCTTGGGGACAGGGACGAGCTCCTACGAGCAGTACTTC
TRBD1	TRBJ1-2	NA	16	TRBV4-1	CASSQDYTGAEGGYTF	TGCGCCAGCAGCCAAGATTACACAGGGGCAGAGGGCGGCTACACCTTC
TRBD1	TRBJ2-1	NA	15	TRBV12-5	CASGTGTGRSHEQFF	TGTGCTAGTGGGACCGGGACAGGGCGTTCTCATGAGCAGTTCTTC
NA	TRBJ1-5	NA	14	TRBV19	CASSPPRSNQPQHF	TGTGCCAGTAGCCCTCCCAGGAGCAATCAGCCCCAGCATTTT
NA	TRBJ2-7	NA	15	TRBV5-6	CASSLAGSNFYEQYF	TGTGCCAGCAGCTTGGCAGGGTCTAATTTCTACGAGCAGTACTTC
NA	TRBJ2-3	NA	15	TRBV27	CATSWLGQSTDTQYF	TGTGCCACTTCGTGGCTAGGCCAAAGCACAGATACGCAGTATTTT
TRBD1	TRBJ1-5	NA	16	TRBV6-4	CASSERPDRGNQPQHF	TGTGCCAGCAGTGAACGGCCCGACAGGGGCAATCAGCCCCAGCATTTT
TRBD2	TRBJ2-1	NA	16	TRBV27	CASSLYYSGSYNEQFF	TGTGCCAGCAGTTTATATTATAGCGGGAGTTACAATGAGCAGTTCTTC
NA	TRBJ2-7	NA	15	TRBV6-2/TRBV6-3	CASSLFSGLQYEQYF	TGTGCCAGCAGTTTATTCTCGGGACTCCAATACGAGCAGTACTTC
TRBD1	TRBJ2-7	once	15	TRBV7-8	CASSLAGQAAYEQYF	TGTGCCAGCAGCTTAGCAGGACAGGCCGCCTACGAGCAGTACTTC
NA	TRBJ2-2	NA	14	TRBV7-3	CASQGGANTGELFF	TGTGCCAGCCAAGGGGGAGCGAACACCGGGGAGCTGTTTTTT
NA	TRBJ1-5	NA	14	TRBV18	CASSPVYSNQPQHF	TGTGCCAGCTCACCAGTGTATAGCAATCAGCCCCAGCATTTT
NA	TRBJ2-2	once	14	TRBV29-1	CSVSGGGGTAELFF	TGCAGCGTTAGTGGAGGGGGGGGGACCGCGGAGCTGTTTTTT
NA	TRBJ1-2	NA	16	TRBV3-1/TRBV3-2	CASSNKGPGAGYGYTF	TGTGCCAGCAGCAACAAGGGCCCAGGGGCGGGCTATGGCTACACCTTC
TRBD2	TRBJ2-5	NA	17	TRBV29-1	CSAGHSGTSGKGETQYF	TGCAGCGCAGGGCATTCCGGGACTAGCGGGAAGGGAGAGACCCAGTACTTC
TRBD2	TRBJ2-7	NA	14	TRBV2	CASSGGAGGYEQYF	TGTGCCAGCAGTGGAGGAGCGGGAGGCTACGAGCAGTACTTC
NA	TRBJ1-2	NA	13	TRBV29-1	CSVNPGHNYGYTF	TGCAGCGTGAACCCGGGACACAACTATGGCTACACCTTC
NA	TRBJ2-7	NA	11	TRBV28	CASSRGGKGLF	TGTGCCAGCAGTCGGGGTGGAAAAGGGCTTTTC
TRBD2	TRBJ2-1	NA	16	TRBV5-1	CASSLGGTSGYNEQFF	TGCGCCAGCAGCCTCGGGGGGACTAGCGGTTACAATGAGCAGTTCTTC
NA	TRBJ2-4	NA	13	TRBV12-5	CASGTTGGDIQYF	TGTGCTAGTGGGACTACAGGGGGGGACATTCAGTACTTC
TRBD2	TRBJ2-7	NA	16	TRBV7-9	CASSSARTSSLYEQYF	TGTGCCAGCAGCTCCGCCAGGACTAGCTCACTCTACGAGCAGTACTTC
TRBD2	TRBJ2-2	NA	16	TRBV9	CASSVGSGGISGELFF	TGTGCCAGCAGCGTAGGTAGCGGGGGGATTTCCGGGGAGCTGTTTTTT
TRBD1	TRBJ1-1	NA	15	TRBV4-1	CASSHARQGGTEAFF	TGCGCCAGCAGCCACGCTAGACAGGGGGGCACTGAAGCTTTCTTT
TRBD1	TRBJ2-7	NA	17	TRBV13	CASSLDGRQGRSYEQYF	TGTGCCAGCAGCTTAGATGGTCGACAGGGACGGTCCTACGAGCAGTACTTC
TRBD1	TRBJ2-3	NA	14	TRBV20-1	CSASMVQGADTQYF	TGCAGTGCTAGTATGGTACAGGGGGCAGATACGCAGTATTTT
TRBD2	TRBJ2-1	NA	15	TRBV4-2	CASTLGLAEYNEQFF	TGTGCCAGCACCCTCGGACTAGCGGAGTACAATGAGCAGTTCTTC
NA	TRBJ2-3	NA	13	TRBV25-1	CASSDGTGDTQYF	TGTGCCAGCAGTGACGGCACCGGGGATACGCAGTATTTT
NA	TRBJ1-1	NA	12	TRBV9	CASSRVATEAFF	TGTGCCAGCAGTCGGGTAGCCACTGAAGCTTTCTTT
TRBD2	TRBJ2-7	NA	15	TRBV7-3	CASSYGTSGSYEQYF	TGTGCCAGCAGCTATGGGACTAGTGGGTCCTACGAGCAGTACTTC
TRBD2	TRBJ2-2	NA	17	TRBV4-2	CASSQSLAGGPGGELFF	TGTGCCAGCAGCCAATCACTAGCGGGGGGGCCCGGCGGGGAGCTGTTTTTT
TRBD2	TRBJ2-1	NA	16	TRBV11-3	CASSPPRGLAGNEQFF	TGTGCCAGCAGCCCTCCGCGGGGACTAGCAGGCAATGAGCAGTTCTTC
TRBD1	TRBJ2-7	once	14	TRBV10-3	CAISGTGSSYEQYF	TGTGCCATCAGTGGGACAGGCAGCTCCTACGAGCAGTACTTC
TRBD1	TRBJ2-7	NA	15	TRBV4-1	CASSQGQGNSYEQYF	TGCGCCAGCAGCCAAGGACAGGGAAACTCCTACGAGCAGTACTTC
NA	TRBJ2-5	NA	15	TRBV6-2/TRBV6-3	CASSYGAVGGETQYF	TGTGCCAGCAGTTATGGTGCAGTAGGAGGAGAGACCCAGTACTTC
TRBD2	TRBJ2-7	NA	18	TRBV10-3	CAISESGRGTSGTIEQYF	TGTGCCATCAGTGAGTCCGGTCGGGGGACTAGCGGGACAATCGAGCAGTACTTC
TRBD2	TRBJ2-2	NA	17	TRBV25-1	CASSEYGGGGNTGELFF	TGTGCCAGCAGTGAATATGGCGGCGGGGGGAACACCGGGGAGCTGTTTTTT